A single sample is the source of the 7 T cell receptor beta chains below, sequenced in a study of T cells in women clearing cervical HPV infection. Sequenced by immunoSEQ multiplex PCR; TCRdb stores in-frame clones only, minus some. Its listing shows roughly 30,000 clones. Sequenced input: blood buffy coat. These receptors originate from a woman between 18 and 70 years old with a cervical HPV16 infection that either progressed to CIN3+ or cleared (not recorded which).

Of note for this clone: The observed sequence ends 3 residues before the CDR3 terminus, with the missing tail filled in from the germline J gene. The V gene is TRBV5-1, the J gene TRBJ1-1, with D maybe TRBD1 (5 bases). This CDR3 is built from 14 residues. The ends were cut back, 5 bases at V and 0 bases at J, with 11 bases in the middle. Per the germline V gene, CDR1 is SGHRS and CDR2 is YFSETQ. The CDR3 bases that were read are TGCGCCAGCAGGGAAGGGGAACTGAACACTGAA. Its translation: CASREGELNTE. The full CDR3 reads CASREGELNTEAFF.

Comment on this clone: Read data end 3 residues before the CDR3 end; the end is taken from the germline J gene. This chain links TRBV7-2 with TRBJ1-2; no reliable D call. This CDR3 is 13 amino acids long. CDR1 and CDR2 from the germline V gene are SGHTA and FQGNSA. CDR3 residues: CASSLVAGDTYTF. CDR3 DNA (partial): TGTGCCAGCAGCTTAGTAGCGGGAGATACC.

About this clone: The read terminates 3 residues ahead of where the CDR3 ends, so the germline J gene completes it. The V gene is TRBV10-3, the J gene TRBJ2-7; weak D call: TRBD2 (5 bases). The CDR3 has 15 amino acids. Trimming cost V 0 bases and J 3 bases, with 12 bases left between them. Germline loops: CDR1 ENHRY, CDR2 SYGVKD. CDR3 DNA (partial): TGTGCCATCAGTGAGTCTAGGACTCCGGACTACGAG. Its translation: CAISESRTPDYE. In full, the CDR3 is CAISESRTPDYEQYF.

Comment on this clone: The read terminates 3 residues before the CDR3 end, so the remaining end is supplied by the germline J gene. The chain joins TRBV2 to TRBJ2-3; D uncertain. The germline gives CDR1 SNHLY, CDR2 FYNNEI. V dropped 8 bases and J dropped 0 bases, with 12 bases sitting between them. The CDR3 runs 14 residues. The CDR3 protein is CASWWAHSTDTQYF. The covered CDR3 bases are TGTGCCAGCTGGTGGGCCCATAGCACAGATACG.

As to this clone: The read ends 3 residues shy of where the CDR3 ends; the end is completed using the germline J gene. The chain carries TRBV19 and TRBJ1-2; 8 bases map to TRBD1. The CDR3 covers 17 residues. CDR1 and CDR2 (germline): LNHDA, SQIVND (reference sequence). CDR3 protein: CASSTPRTGRFSDTYTF. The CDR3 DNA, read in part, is TGTGCCAGTAGTACACCCCGGACAGGGAGGTTCTCAGATACC. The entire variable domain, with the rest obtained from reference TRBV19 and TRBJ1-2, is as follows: DGGITQSPKYLFRKEGQNVTLSCEQNLNHDAMYWYRQDPGQGLRLIYYSQIVNDFQKGDIAEGYSVSREKKESFPLTVTSAQKNPTAFYLCASSTPRTGRFSDTYTFGSGTRLTVV.

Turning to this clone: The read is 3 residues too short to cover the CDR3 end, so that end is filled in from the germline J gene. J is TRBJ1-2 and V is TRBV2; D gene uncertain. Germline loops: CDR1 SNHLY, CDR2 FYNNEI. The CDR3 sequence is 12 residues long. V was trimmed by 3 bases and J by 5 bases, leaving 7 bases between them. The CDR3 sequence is CASSEAGYGYTF. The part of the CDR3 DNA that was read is TGTGCCAGCAGTGAGGCAGGATATGGC.

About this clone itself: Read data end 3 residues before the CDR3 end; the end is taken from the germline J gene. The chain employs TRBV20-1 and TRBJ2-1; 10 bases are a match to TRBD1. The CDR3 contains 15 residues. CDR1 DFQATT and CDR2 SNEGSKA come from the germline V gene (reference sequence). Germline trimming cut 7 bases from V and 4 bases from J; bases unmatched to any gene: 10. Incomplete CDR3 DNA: TGCAGTGTAAGGGTGCCGGGACAGGGGTACAATGAG. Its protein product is CSVRVPGQGYNE. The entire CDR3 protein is CSVRVPGQGYNEQFF.